The next 27 T cell receptor beta chains were all read from a single sample in a study of shared clonotypes between healthy human individuals. Sequencing used immunoSEQ multiplex PCR; TCRdb keeps in-frame clones, though not all of them. The table records hundreds of thousands of clones, approximately 74% of them present only once. The specimen sequenced was memory CD4+ T cells sorted from blood. The subset here: CD45RA-negative fraction. These receptors came from a woman in her 30s in good health.

The chain has TRBV19 and TRBJ2-5; TRBD2 matches 8 bases. V lost 4 bases, J lost 2 bases, and 3 bases stayed unmatched. The length of the CDR3 is 14 residues. Germline CDR1 reads LNHDA; CDR2 reads SQIVND (reference sequence). CDR3 region: CASSTLAGQETQYF. The CDR3 bases are TGTGCCAGTAGTACCTTAGCGGGGCAAGAGACCCAGTACTTC.

The chain has TRBV7-8 and TRBJ1-1, with D possibly TRBD1 on 5 matching bases. There are 15 residues in the CDR3. Germline V lookup: CDR1 SGHVS, CDR2 FQNEAQ. Trimming shortened V by 5 bases and J by 1 base, and 14 bases separated the two germline ends. CDR3 sequence reads: CASSQQVRGNTEAFF. The CDR3 DNA reads as TGTGCCAGCAGCCAACAGGTTCGAGGGAACACTGAAGCTTTCTTT.

This clone was observed a few times. The chain combines TRBV7-9 with TRBJ2-2; a weak D match, TRBD1 (5 bases). Trimming pared 4 bases from V and 3 bases from J, leaving 9 bases between. The germline CDR1 and CDR2 sequences are SEHNR and FQNEAQ (reference sequence). CDR3 length: 14 residues. The CDR3 sequence is CASSWGGYTGELFF. DNA of the CDR3: TGTGCCAGCAGCTGGGGCGGATACACCGGGGAGCTGTTTTTT.

V and J are TRBV5-1 and TRBJ1-1; D gene ambiguous. Trimming pared 4 bases from V and 2 bases from J, leaving 15 bases between. The germline gives CDR1 SGHRS, CDR2 YFSETQ. This CDR3 is 15 amino acids long. This CDR3 is CASSRDPSSNTEAFF. CDR3 sequence (DNA): TGCGCCAGCAGCAGGGATCCCTCCTCAAACACTGAAGCTTTCTTT.

J is TRBJ1-3 and V is TRBV6-5, with D possibly matching TRBD1 (5 bases). Germline lookup yields CDR1 MNHEY and CDR2 SVGAGI. V shed 0 bases and J shed 1 base, with 7 bases lying between them. This CDR3 spans 15 amino acids. The CDR3 loop reads CASSYSGTSGNTIYF. The CDR3, as DNA: TGTGCCAGCAGTTACTCGGGGACGTCTGGAAACACCATATATTTT.

The table lists this clone with a few counts. Being one base from a much bigger clone, this may be a read error. Other DNA sequences within the sample encode an identical CDR3. CDR3 sequence: CASSFGQTGELFF. The CDR3 nucleotides are TGCGCCAGCAGCTTTGGGCAGACCGGGGAGCTGTTTTTT. The J gene is TRBJ2-2, the V gene TRBV5-1; D remains unclear. This CDR3 is 13 amino acids long. Trimming stripped 2 bases from V and 5 bases from J, with 7 bases between. CDR1 SGHRS and CDR2 YFSETQ come from the germline V gene.

This chain connects TRBV11-3 to TRBJ2-1, with TRBD2 matching 8 bases. CDR3 size: 15 residues. Germline V gene sequence: CDR1 SGHNT, CDR2 YENEEA. V was pared by 5 bases and J by 9 bases, with 12 bases of the junction left unmatched. CDR3 loop: CASSAKGLGRGEQFF. The CDR3 bases are TGTGCCAGCAGCGCAAAGGGACTAGGGCGGGGTGAGCAGTTCTTC.

Concerning this clone: Other DNA sequences in this specimen translate into the identical CDR3. V and J are TRBV6-1 and TRBJ2-7; 10 bases match TRBD1. Germline values: CDR1 MNHNS, CDR2 SASEGT. V shed 4 bases and J 2 bases; nucleotides not matched to a gene: 2. There are 14 residues in the CDR3. The CDR3 sequence: CASSGGTGAYEQYF. The CDR3 nucleotides are TGTGCCAGCAGTGGGGGGACAGGGGCCTACGAGCAGTACTTC.

The genes are TRBV28 and TRBJ1-3; D not certain. CDR1 MDHEN and CDR2 SYDVKM come from the germline V gene. The CDR3 loop spans 15 amino acids. The V gene lost 3 bases and the J gene lost 0 bases, with 9 bases spanning the gap. CDR3 region: CASSLDRHSGNTIYF. The CDR3 DNA follows: TGTGCCAGCAGTTTGGACCGCCACTCTGGAAACACCATATATTTT. Using reference TRBV28 and TRBJ1-3 for the parts outside the CDR3, the full variable domain is DVKVTQSSRYLVKRTGEKVFLECVQDMDHENMFWYRQDPGLGLRLIYFSYDVKMKEKGDIPEGYSVSREKKERFSLILESASTNQTSMYLCASSLDRHSGNTIYFGEGSWLTVV.

The rearrangement uses TRBV7-2 and TRBJ2-5; the match to TRBD2 covers 12 bases. CDR3 length equals 14 residues. Germline V gene sequence: CDR1 SGHTA, CDR2 FQGNSA. V shed 5 bases, J shed 4 bases, and the junction held 2 bases outside the gene matches. CDR3: CASSPGLAGETQYF. The CDR3 bases are TGTGCCAGCAGCCCGGGACTAGCGGGAGAGACCCAGTACTTC.

This chain joins TRBV5-1 and TRBJ2-1; TRBD2 is a possible D gene (5 bases). Trimming shortened V by 4 bases and J by 4 bases, and 15 bases separated the two germline ends. CDR3 size: 15 residues. CDR1 is SGHRS and CDR2 is YFSETQ in the germline V gene. CDR3 nucleotides: TGCGCCAGCAGCGTCAGCGGCCAAAAGTACAATGAGCAGTTCTTC. Residues: CASSVSGQKYNEQFF. Full variable domain (outside the CDR3, taken from reference TRBV5-1 and TRBJ2-1): KAGVTQTPRYLIKTRGQQVTLSCSPISGHRSVSWYQQTPGQGLQFLFEYFSETQRNKGNFPGRFSGRQFSNSRSEMNVSTLELGDSALYLCASSVSGQKYNEQFFGPGTRLTVL.

This sequence joins TRBV28 and TRBJ2-1; 10 bases line up with TRBD2. From germline, CDR1 is MDHEN and CDR2 SYDVKM. The V gene end was trimmed by 6 bases and the J gene end by 5 bases; junction bases not matched to a gene: 4. CDR3 size: 14 residues. CDR3 in DNA: TGTGCCAGCAGCCAGCTAGCGGGAGACAATGAGCAGTTCTTC. It translates to CASSQLAGDNEQFF.

The chain carries TRBV4-1 and TRBJ1-3; D uncertain. This CDR3 is built from 15 residues. CDR1 is MGHRA, CDR2 YSYEKL, per germline. Trimming took 2 bases from V and 0 from J, leaving 8 bases between them. CDR3 in DNA: TGCGCCAGCAGCCAACCGGCGGGCTCTGGAAACACCATATATTTT. Translated, it gives CASSQPAGSGNTIYF.

The chain has TRBV18 and TRBJ1-1, with D tentatively TRBD1 (6 bases). The CDR3 runs to 16 residues. Deletions cut 4 bases from V and 4 bases from J, with 19 bases between. The germline V gene encodes CDR1 KGHSH and CDR2 LQKENI. The CDR3, as DNA: TGTGCCAGCTCACTGGGGCAAACAGGGTTTAGCACTGAAGCTTTCTTT. Translated: CASSLGQTGFSTEAFF.

The chain couples TRBV5-1 to TRBJ2-2, with 7 bases identical to TRBD1. From germline, CDR1 is SGHRS and CDR2 YFSETQ. J lost 6 bases, V lost 0 bases, and 5 bases had no gene match. The CDR3 sequence is 15 residues long. For the CDR3, the DNA is TGCGCCAGCAGCTTGGCTTGGGACAGAGCCGGGGAGCTGTTTTTT. Translated: CASSLAWDRAGELFF.

The genes are TRBV6-6 and TRBJ1-1; D unclear. V lost 6 bases and J 5 bases, leaving 19 bases between the germline ends. The germline V gene encodes CDR1 MNHNY and CDR2 SVGAGI (reference sequence). The CDR3 sequence is 15 residues long. CDR3 bases: TGTGCCAGCAGCTCCACGACCGCTGGGTCGACTGAAGCTTTCTTT. This sequence encodes CASSSTTAGSTEAFF.

The chain has TRBV9 and TRBJ2-7; TRBD2 matches at 8 bases. Germline V gene data show CDR1 as SGDLS and CDR2 as YYNGEE. Losses at the gene ends were 0 bases for V and 6 bases for J; bases not matched to a gene: 8. This CDR3 is built from 15 residues. The DNA for the CDR3 is TGTGCCAGCAGCGTAGAAGAGCGGGAGATTTCCGAGCAGTACTTC. Translating it yields CASSVEEREISEQYF. Full variable domain (rest looked up from reference TRBV9 and TRBJ2-7): DSGVTQTPKHLITATGQRVTLRCSPRSGDLSVYWYQQSLDQGLQFLIQYYNGEERAKGNILERFSAQQFPDLHSELNLSSLELGDSALYFCASSVEEREISEQYFGPGTRLTVT.

The chain recombines TRBV13 with TRBJ2-3; 8 bases are a match to TRBD2. In germline, CDR1 is PRHDT, CDR2 FYEKMQ (reference sequence). After removal of 1 base from V and 4 bases from J, the junction contained 7 bases not matched to a gene. The CDR3 contains 16 residues. The DNA of the CDR3 is TGTGCCAGCAGCTTAGAAAGCGGGAGAATGGCAGATACGCAGTATTTT. Its protein product is CASSLESGRMADTQYF.

This clone was seen a few times. The chain joins TRBV18 to TRBJ2-1; 7 nucleotides match TRBD1. CDR1 and CDR2 from the germline V gene are KGHSH and LQKENI. Losses at the gene ends were 3 bases for V and 6 bases for J; bases not matched to a gene: 2. The CDR3 is made up of 13 amino acids. The CDR3 loop reads CASSPDRVNEQFF. Written as DNA, the CDR3 is TGTGCCAGCTCACCCGACAGGGTCAATGAGCAGTTCTTC. Full variable domain (missing parts from reference TRBV18 and TRBJ2-1): NAGVMQNPRHLVRRRGQEARLRCSPMKGHSHVYWYRQLPEEGLKFMVYLQKENIIDESGMPKERFSAEFPKEGPSILRIQQVVRGDSAAYFCASSPDRVNEQFFGPGTRLTVL.

This chain joins TRBV19 and TRBJ1-5, with 7 bases identical to TRBD1. The CDR3 extends over 14 amino acids. With 7 bases clipped from V and 1 base from J, the junction kept 4 bases outside the gene matches. Germline CDR1 reads LNHDA; CDR2 reads SQIVND (reference sequence). The chain's CDR3 is CASNNRGSNQPQHF. CDR3 DNA sequence: TGTGCCAGTAATAACAGGGGCAGCAATCAGCCCCAGCATTTT. The full variable domain, rest sourced from reference TRBV19 and TRBJ1-5, is DGGITQSPKYLFRKEGQNVTLSCEQNLNHDAMYWYRQDPGQGLRLIYYSQIVNDFQKGDIAEGYSVSREKKESFPLTVTSAQKNPTAFYLCASNNRGSNQPQHFGDGTRLSIL.

The chain recombines TRBV4-2 with TRBJ2-7; 9 nucleotides line up with TRBD2. The CDR3 is 13 residues long. The germline V gene encodes CDR1 LGHNA and CDR2 YNFKEQ. The J segment lost 6 bases and the V segment lost 4 bases, leaving 4 bases of the junction unmatched. CDR3 in DNA: TGTGCCAGCAGCCCTGGACTAGCGATCGAGCAGTACTTC. Encoded protein: CASSPGLAIEQYF.

The chain uses TRBV4-1 and TRBJ2-7; 10 bases match TRBD2. Germline V gene sequence: CDR1 MGHRA, CDR2 YSYEKL. The CDR3 consists of 16 residues. J was trimmed by 4 bases and V by 1 base; bases with no gene match: 7. DNA for the CDR3: TGCGCCAGCAGCCAAGTGGCTAGCGGGAGTAAATACGAGCAGTACTTC. Protein product: CASSQVASGSKYEQYF.

This chain joins TRBV18 and TRBJ2-1, with 13 bases that match TRBD2. The CDR3 contains 16 residues. Germline CDR1 KGHSH, CDR2 LQKENI. Trimming took 3 bases from V and 5 from J; bases not matched to a gene: 4. The CDR3 here is CASSPGLAGPNNEQFF. The DNA for the CDR3 is TGTGCCAGCTCACCGGGACTAGCGGGACCAAACAATGAGCAGTTCTTC. Drawing the rest from reference TRBV18 and TRBJ2-1, the complete variable domain is NAGVMQNPRHLVRRRGQEARLRCSPMKGHSHVYWYRQLPEEGLKFMVYLQKENIIDESGMPKERFSAEFPKEGPSILRIQQVVRGDSAAYFCASSPGLAGPNNEQFFGPGTRLTVL.

The chain has TRBV4-1 and TRBJ2-7; tentatively, D is TRBD1 (5 bases). The V gene's germline CDR1 is MGHRA and CDR2 YSYEKL. V lost 0 bases to trimming and J lost 3 bases, with 9 bases between them. The CDR3 contains 14 residues. The CDR3 coding sequence is TGCGCCAGCAGCCAAGAGGACACGTACTACGAGCAGTACTTC. Amino acids: CASSQEDTYYEQYF.

The rearrangement uses TRBV5-5 and TRBJ2-7; D might be TRBD2 (5 bases). With 7 bases removed from V and 6 bases from J, the gap between germline ends came to 20 bases. The V gene's germline CDR1 is SGHKS and CDR2 YYEKEE (reference sequence). CDR3 length: 14 amino acids. CDR3 nucleotides: TGTGCCAGCGCCACCCTAGGAGAGGGCCGCGAGCAGTACTTC. Amino acids: CASATLGEGREQYF.

This rearrangement joins TRBV15 to TRBJ2-5; 8 nucleotides match TRBD2. CDR3 length equals 17 residues. Per germline, CDR1 LNHNV and CDR2 YYDKDF (reference sequence). V dropped 0 bases and J dropped 6; count of bases not matched to a gene: 12. CDR3 loop: CATSRDGQAGGGKTQYF. CDR3 coding DNA: TGTGCCACCAGCAGAGATGGTCAGGCGGGAGGCGGGAAGACCCAGTACTTC.

The chain employs TRBV4-1 and TRBJ1-5; D is uncertain. With 1 base removed from V and 3 bases from J, the gap between germline ends came to 13 bases. Germline CDR1 reads MGHRA; CDR2 reads YSYEKL. The CDR3 extends over 16 amino acids. The CDR3 reads CASSQGWGGVNQPQHF. In DNA form, the CDR3 reads TGCGCCAGCAGCCAAGGTTGGGGAGGCGTCAATCAGCCCCAGCATTTT.